These 28 T cell receptor beta chains were sequenced from one sample in a study of blood T cell repertoires in COVID-19. Clones were sequenced by immunoSEQ multiplex PCR, and TCRdb holds only the in-frame ones, with some missing. The sample consists of 400,000 or so clones, less than 95% of them appearing once. What was sequenced was PBMCs or T cells enriched from blood (not recorded which). These receptors came from a man younger than 35 who had recovered from COVID-19.

The V and J genes are TRBV7-9 and TRBJ1-5, with TRBD1 as a possible D gene (5 bases). Trimming took 5 bases from V and 7 from J, leaving 12 bases between them. This CDR3 spans 13 amino acids. CDR1 is SEHNR and CDR2 is FQNEAQ in the germline V gene (reference sequence). For the CDR3, the DNA is TGTGCCAGCAGCCGGTACGGGGGGCAGCCCCAGCATTTT. Translating it yields CASSRYGGQPQHF. The full variable domain, with the rest looked up from reference TRBV7-9 and TRBJ1-5, is DTGVSQNPRHKITKRGQNVTFRCDPISEHNRLYWYRQTLGQGPEFLTYFQNEAQLEKSRLLSDRFSAERPKGSFSTLEIQRTEQGDSAMYLCASSRYGGQPQHFGDGTRLSIL.

The J gene is TRBJ1-4, the V gene TRBV2, with a possible D match to TRBD1 (5 bases). CDR1 is SNHLY and CDR2 is FYNNEI in the germline V gene. Deletions cut 6 bases from V and 3 bases from J, with 14 bases between. The CDR3 extends over 15 amino acids. The CDR3 region has the DNA TGTGCCAGCAGATTAGTCGGGGGTGCTAATGAAAAACTGTTTTTT. It translates to CASRLVGGANEKLFF.

The V and J genes are TRBV7-9 and TRBJ2-1; 7 positions match TRBD2. CDR1 is SEHNR and CDR2 is FQNEAQ in the germline V gene (reference sequence). The CDR3 runs to 14 residues. After removal of 5 bases from V and 7 bases from J, the junction contained 8 bases not matched to a gene. The CDR3 sequence: CASSRAGEKNEQFF. Here the CDR3 DNA reads TGTGCCAGCAGCCGCGCGGGAGAAAAAAATGAGCAGTTCTTC.

V and J are TRBV5-6 and TRBJ1-2; 8 positions match TRBD1. The ends lost 4 bases at V and 0 bases at J; junction bases unmatched: 2. CDR3 length: 14 amino acids. Germline CDR1 SGHDT, CDR2 YYEEEE. For the CDR3, the DNA is TGTGCCAGCAGCGAGGGACAGGCTAACTATGGCTACACCTTC. It translates to CASSEGQANYGYTF.

The rearrangement joins TRBV18 to TRBJ1-2; TRBD1 agrees at 7 bases. The CDR3 contains 16 residues. The germline CDR1 and CDR2 sequences are KGHSH and LQKENI. The trim removed 6 bases at V and 1 base at J, leaving 11 bases unmatched. The CDR3 region has the DNA TGTGCCAGCTCCCCCTCTTGGGGACAGATTAACTATGGCTACACCTTC. Protein product: CASSPSWGQINYGYTF.

The V call is TRBV27, the J call TRBJ1-1; D is uncertain. The length of the CDR3 is 13 residues. Per germline, CDR1 MNHEY and CDR2 SMNVEV (reference sequence). Trimming shortened V by 6 bases and J by 7 bases, and 15 bases separated the two germline ends. DNA for the CDR3: TGTGCCAGCAGCCGGGTCCCCCGGAATGAAGCTTTCTTT. Translation: CASSRVPRNEAFF.

The CDR3 reads CASSRPGTGGGETQYF. The DNA of the CDR3 is TGTGCCAGCAGTAGACCCGGGACAGGGGGCGGGGAGACCCAGTACTTC. The J gene is TRBJ2-5, the V gene TRBV2, with 12 nucleotides matching TRBD1. The germline CDR1 and CDR2 sequences are SNHLY and FYNNEI. This CDR3 is 16 amino acids long. The trim removed 5 bases at V and 5 bases at J, leaving 9 bases unmatched.

V is TRBV9 and J is TRBJ2-3, with a possible D match to TRBD1 (5 bases). V lost 2 bases, J lost 0 bases, and 7 bases lay in between. Germline assignment: CDR1 SGDLS and CDR2 YYNGEE. The CDR3 runs to 14 residues. Here the CDR3 DNA reads TGTGCCAGCAGCGTGACAGCTAGCACAGATACGCAGTATTTT. This translates into CASSVTASTDTQYF.

This clone appeared a single time. The chain couples TRBV6-5 to TRBJ1-1, with a weak D call TRBD1 (6 bases). Germline V gives CDR1 MNHEY, CDR2 SVGAGI. V was clipped by 6 bases and J by 13 bases, with 18 bases between them. The CDR3 runs 12 residues. In DNA, the CDR3 is TGTGCCAGCAGCGCACTCGGACAGAGGGGTTTCTTT. Translating gives CASSALGQRGFF.

The chain uses TRBV27 and TRBJ2-3; D might be TRBD1 (6 bases). The germline CDR1 and CDR2 sequences are MNHEY and SMNVEV (reference sequence). Trimming cost V 5 bases and J 0 bases, with 18 bases left between them. The CDR3 runs to 17 residues. CDR3 in amino acids: CASSDRPHISSTDTQYF. Here the CDR3 DNA reads TGTGCCAGCAGTGACAGGCCCCACATTTCTAGCACAGATACGCAGTATTTT.

The gene calls are TRBV4-1 and TRBJ1-3, with TRBD1 as a possible D gene (6 bases). Trimming removed 4 bases at V and 3 bases at J, with 16 bases between. Germline CDR1 is MGHRA and CDR2 is YSYEKL. CDR3 length equals 16 residues. CDR3 loop: CASSRGSTGIGNTIYF. The CDR3 DNA follows: TGCGCCAGCAGCCGGGGGTCCACAGGGATTGGAAACACCATATATTTT.

CDR3 protein: CASSSRGPGTEAFF. CDR3 DNA sequence: TGTGCCAGCAGCTCCAGGGGGCCAGGGACTGAAGCTTTCTTT. V is TRBV9 and J is TRBJ1-1, with 8 bases fitting TRBD1. CDR1 is SGDLS and CDR2 is YYNGEE in the germline V gene. The V segment lost 4 bases and the J segment 5 bases; nucleotides outside the gene matches: 7. CDR3 length: 14 residues.

The chain has TRBV11-2 and TRBJ2-7, with 15 bases matching TRBD2. Germline CDR1 reads SGHAT; CDR2 reads FQNNGV. The CDR3 extends over 16 amino acids. The junction had 5 bases not matched to a gene; V was cut back by 4 bases and J by 4 bases. The CDR3 protein is CASSWGLAGGQYEQYF. As DNA, the CDR3 is TGTGCCAGCAGCTGGGGACTAGCGGGGGGCCAATACGAGCAGTACTTC.

V usage is TRBV21-1 and J usage is TRBJ2-1; whether TRBD2, the table's D call, matches the DNA was not checked. TRBV21-1 is assigned pseudogene status. The CDR3 is 16 amino acids. As DNA, the CDR3 is TGTGCCAGCAGCTGCCTCTACGGGGGGCGTTACAATGAGCAGTTCTTC. It specifies CASSCLYGGRYNEQFF.

In DNA form, the CDR3 reads TGTGCCAGCAGAAAATCAGATCAGCCCCAGCATTTT. Translating it yields CASRKSDQPQHF. The rearrangement links TRBV12-3 or TRBV12-4 to TRBJ1-5; no definite D call. Trimming took off 6 bases at V and 5 bases at J, with 8 bases between the two ends. CDR3 size: 12 residues.

This chain connects TRBV3-1 (or the pseudogene TRBV3-2) to TRBJ2-2; 8 bases align to TRBD2. The CDR3 sequence is 16 residues long. The J segment lost 3 bases and the V segment lost 4 bases, leaving 7 bases of the junction unmatched. Germline-derived CDR1 and CDR2 are LGHDT and YNNKEL (reference sequence). The CDR3 bases are TGTGCCAGCAGCCGCTCTAGCGGGCGATACACCGGGGAGCTGTTTTTT. This translates into CASSRSSGRYTGELFF.

The chain joins TRBV28 to TRBJ2-5; 13 bases agree with TRBD2. V lost 10 bases, J lost 9 bases, and 8 bases stayed unmatched. Per the germline V gene, CDR1 is MDHEN and CDR2 is SYDVKM. The CDR3 loop spans 13 amino acids. The CDR3 DNA is TGTGCCACCGACGGACTAGCGGGAGTGGCCCAGTACTTC. This gives the protein CATDGLAGVAQYF.

CDR3 DNA: TGCGCCAGCAGTGAAGCCAAGAGCAATCAGCCCCAGCATTTT. Translation gives CASSEAKSNQPQHF. The chain carries TRBV10-1 and TRBJ1-5; D uncertain. The CDR3 runs 14 residues. CDR1 and CDR2 from the germline V gene are WNHNN and SYGVQD (reference sequence). V lost 3 bases and J lost 1, with 7 bases in between.

This clone was seen just once. V is TRBV28 and J is TRBJ1-2; perhaps TRBD1 as D (6 bases). The CDR3 has 13 residues. Germline lookup yields CDR1 MDHEN and CDR2 SYDVKM. Trimming left V 3 bases short and J 7 bases short, with 12 bases between. CDR3 sequence (DNA): TGTGCCAGCAGTTTCGCGGGGGGCGGTGGCTACACCTTC. It is translated as CASSFAGGGGYTF.

The chain joins TRBV5-8 to TRBJ2-1; 7 nucleotides agree with TRBD2. The CDR3 extends over 16 amino acids. The ends lost 0 bases at V and 13 bases at J; junction bases unmatched: 16. Germline V gives CDR1 SGHTS, CDR2 YDEGEE. The CDR3 coding sequence is TGTGCCAGCAGCTTGGCTCCTGGTTGGGACTCTAGCGGACAGTTCTTC. This gives the protein CASSLAPGWDSSGQFF.

The chain is built from TRBV6-4 and TRBJ2-1; tentative D call: TRBD2 (5 bases). Trimming left V 5 bases short and J 8 bases short, with 16 bases between. Germline V lookup: CDR1 MRHNA, CDR2 SNTAGT. The CDR3 extends over 14 amino acids. CDR3: CASSLMPSSDEQFF. DNA for the CDR3: TGTGCCAGCAGTCTCATGCCTAGCAGCGATGAGCAGTTCTTC.

V is TRBV9 and J is TRBJ1-1, with D possibly being TRBD1 (5 bases). Germline V gene data show CDR1 as SGDLS and CDR2 as YYNGEE. The CDR3 runs 16 residues. V was cut by 0 bases and J by 0 bases, with 12 bases left in between. CDR3 in amino acids: CASSVGGTSMNTEAFF. CDR3 nucleotides: TGTGCCAGCAGCGTAGGGGGCACCTCCATGAACACTGAAGCTTTCTTT.

For this clone: This sample also contains other DNA sequences that code for the same CDR3. This chain links TRBV6-5 with TRBJ2-7, with 9 positions matching TRBD2. J was trimmed by 1 base and V by 5 bases; bases with no gene match: 0. The CDR3 length is 13 residues. Germline values: CDR1 MNHEY, CDR2 SVGAGI. The CDR3 bases are TGTGCCAGCAGTCTAGCGGGATCCTACGAGCAGTACTTC. It codes for CASSLAGSYEQYF.

This chain joins TRBV4-1 and TRBJ1-2; 10 nucleotides line up with TRBD1. CDR1 and CDR2 from the germline V gene are MGHRA and YSYEKL. This CDR3 has 15 amino acids. V was pared by 2 bases and J by 7 bases, with 7 bases of the junction left unmatched. In nucleotides, the CDR3 is TGCGCCAGCAGCCAACCGGGACAGGGGAATTTTGGCTACACCTTC. Translation gives CASSQPGQGNFGYTF.

This clone was seen more than once but under ten times. The rearrangement links TRBV3-1 (or the pseudogene TRBV3-2) to TRBJ1-1; D is unclear. CDR1 and CDR2 (germline): LGHDT, YNNKEL (reference sequence). The CDR3 runs to 14 residues. The V end was cut by 0 bases, the J end by 4 bases, with 9 bases between. The CDR3 reads CASSQDLAGTEAFF. In nucleotides, the CDR3 is TGTGCCAGCAGCCAAGATCTCGCCGGCACTGAAGCTTTCTTT.

The chain carries TRBV7-2 and TRBJ2-3; 8 bases align to TRBD2. Germline trimming cut 3 bases from V and 2 bases from J; bases unmatched to any gene: 4. Germline CDR1 is SGHTA and CDR2 is FQGNSA. The CDR3 has 15 residues. The CDR3, as DNA: TGTGCCAGCAGCTTTAGCGGGACGAACACAGATACGCAGTATTTT. Its protein product is CASSFSGTNTDTQYF.

The chain joins TRBV5-1 to TRBJ1-4; a possible D gene is TRBD1 (5 bases). Germline V gene lookup returns CDR1 SGHRS and CDR2 YFSETQ. V shed 5 bases and J shed 1 base, with 12 bases lying between them. This CDR3 contains 15 residues. The CDR3 DNA follows: TGCGCCAGCAGGGCAGGGAAGGGAACTAATGAAAAACTGTTTTTT. It encodes CASRAGKGTNEKLFF.

The chain employs TRBV7-9 and TRBJ1-4; D is unclear. Trimming removed 3 bases from V and 5 bases from J, with 7 bases in between. The CDR3 loop spans 13 amino acids. The V gene's germline CDR1 is SEHNR and CDR2 FQNEAQ (reference sequence). CDR3 coding DNA: TGTGCCAGCAGCTTCCGAGAAAATGAAAAACTGTTTTTT. It translates to CASSFRENEKLFF.